The 5 T cell receptor beta chains below come from one sample, sequenced in a study of cytomegalovirus exposure and HLA in healthy donors (dated by TCRdb to 2017 to 2019). The library was built by means of the immunoSEQ multiplex PCR assay. The multiplex PCR relied on a mix of 60 forward primers for TCR Vbeta segments and 13 reverse primers for TCR Jbeta segments. Imported from immuneACCESS, the table was reduced by TCRdb to in-frame sequences with V and J called. These copies leave out some clones; in studies compared against another copy, an unresolved V gene accounts for under half, and the cause of the remainder is not known. The sample table contains roughly 150,000 clones; only one count was recorded for roughly 76% of them. The ten largest clones represent less than 2.5% of the sample. Sequenced input: PBMCs. These receptors all come from a male donor in good health and CMV-seronegative.

J is TRBJ2-3 and V is TRBV7-2, with 7 bases lining up with TRBD2. V shed 4 bases and J 0 bases; nucleotides not matched to a gene: 7. Germline lookup yields CDR1 SGHTA and CDR2 FQGNSA. The CDR3 is 16 residues long. The chain's CDR3 is CASSWGGESSTDTQYF. DNA of the CDR3: TGTGCCAGCAGCTGGGGGGGAGAGAGTAGCACAGATACGCAGTATTTT.

The rearrangement links TRBV19 to TRBJ1-5; possible D gene TRBD1, 5 bases. The length of the CDR3 is 15 residues. Trimming cost V 3 bases and J 3 bases, with 12 bases left between them. CDR1 and CDR2 (germline): LNHDA, SQIVND (reference sequence). The CDR3 DNA sequence: TGTGCCAGTAGTATGATTACAGGCCTCAATCAGCCCCAGCATTTT. Its translation: CASSMITGLNQPQHF.

This clone was seen a few times. This chain links TRBV10-2 with TRBJ2-2; TRBD1 might be the D (6 bases). Trimming took off 3 bases at V and 4 bases at J, with 12 bases between the two ends. The CDR3 length is 15 residues. CDR1 and CDR2 (germline): WSHSY, SAAADI. The CDR3 coding sequence is TGCGCCAGCAGTGATGTAGGGGGTATCACCGGGGAGCTGTTTTTT. Translating gives CASSDVGGITGELFF.

This chain joins TRBV4-1 and TRBJ2-3; 8 positions match TRBD2. The CDR3 length is 16 residues. V was clipped by 7 bases and J by 3 bases; unmatched bases: 12. CDR1 is MGHRA, CDR2 YSYEKL, per germline. The CDR3 here is CASTPTGTSRTDTQYF. DNA of the CDR3: TGCGCCAGCACCCCGACCGGGACTAGTAGGACAGATACGCAGTATTTT.

A note on this clone: The sample holds other DNA sequences that translate to the same CDR3. The chain recombines TRBV5-1 with TRBJ2-7; D perhaps matches TRBD1 (5 bases). V was cut by 4 bases and J by 3 bases, with 11 bases left in between. Germline lookup yields CDR1 SGHRS and CDR2 YFSETQ. CDR3 length: 13 residues. The CDR3 DNA is TGCGCCAGCAGCCCTCAAGGGGACTACGAGCAGTACTTC. Its translation is CASSPQGDYEQYF.